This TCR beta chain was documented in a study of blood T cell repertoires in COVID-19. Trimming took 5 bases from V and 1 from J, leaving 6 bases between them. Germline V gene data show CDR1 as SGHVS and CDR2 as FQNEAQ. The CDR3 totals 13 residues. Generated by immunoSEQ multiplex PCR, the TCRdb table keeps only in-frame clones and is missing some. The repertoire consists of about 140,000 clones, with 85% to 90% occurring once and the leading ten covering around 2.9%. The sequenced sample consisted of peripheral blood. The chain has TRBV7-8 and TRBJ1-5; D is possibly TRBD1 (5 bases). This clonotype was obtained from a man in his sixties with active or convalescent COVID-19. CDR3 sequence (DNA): TGTGCCAGCAGCGGGGCGAGCAATCAGCCCCAGCATTTT. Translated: CASSGASNQPQHF.